The table lists the clone carrying this T cell receptor (beta chain) with many counts. Its target is unknown. The time point here: newly diagnosed GD, antithyroid drugs for less than 3 months. The TCR library was made from RNA extracted from PBMCs. This sample is drawn from a study of regulatory T cells in long-lasting Graves disease. General study points: TRBV28 was favored in persistent disease, as were TRBJ1-2 and TRBJ2-5.

This CDR3 is 17 amino acids long. The ends were cut back, 3 bases at V and 5 bases at J, with 17 bases in the middle. Arm-PCR of CDR3 regions with iRepertoire HTBI primers generated TCR beta libraries. Original analysis: The identification of under 65 TRBV and roughly 14 TRBJ segments was made across samples. TCRdb itself ran the multiplex PCR reads through MiXCR, one entry per CDR3 protein. For this entry, the V and J calls and clone size follow TCRdb and not the study's own pipeline. There are 320,000 or so distinct CDR3 sequences in the sample; about 20% occur only once, and roughly 35% lies in the top ten.

The receptor was derived from a female donor with Graves disease. This specimen was peripheral blood mononuclear cells (PBMCs), taken at new diagnosis, from a patient treated with antithyroid drugs. The chain has TRBV12-3 or TRBV12-4 and TRBJ1-6; D remains ambiguous. CDR3 sequence: CASSLNLRGRNNSPLHF. The CDR3 DNA reads as TGTGCCAGCAGTTTGAATCTGAGAGGTAGAAATAATTCACCCCTCCACTTT.